This T cell receptor beta chain was sequenced in a study of vaccination and CD4 T cells after COVID-19 (dated by TCRdb to between 2021 and 2022). A note on the overall study: SARS-CoV-2 positivity had been established in the convalescent patients by nasal swab PCR, and mild disease was recorded in roughly 10 of these patients and severe disease in one. Six males and four females were included in the convalescent cohort, with two Hispanic individuals, seven Caucasians, two Asians and one multiracial person represented. Two doses of either the Pfizer-BioNTech BNT162b2 vaccine (n=8) or the Moderna mRNA-1273 vaccine (n=2) were administered to participants. Post-COVID blood samples were collected from convalescent patients a median of around 100 days after diagnosis, with a range of roughly 35 to 170 days. The time from the second vaccine dose to post-vaccine blood sampling had a median of around 72 days and ranged from about 12 to 241 days. Culture stimuli were overlapping spike peptide pools from SARS-CoV-2 and from the common cold coronaviruses HCoV-NL63, HCoV-OC43 and HCoV-229E. As controls, cultures received a CEFX viral epitope pool (the positive control), an HIV-1 Nef peptide pool (the negative control), or no peptide at all. In about 11 COVID-19 convalescent patients and several infection-naive healthy vaccine recipients, the spike-specific CD4+ TCR repertoire before mRNA vaccination was compared with the repertoire after mRNA vaccination.

Results the study describes overall, beyond this receptor: In convalescent patients, a median approximately 86% of post-vaccine SARS-CoV-2-reactive clones were detected only after vaccination, suggesting vaccine-specific priming. The study included relatively few convalescent patients and did not analyze early timepoints after natural infection. Of the vaccine-specific clones in convalescent patients, 304 of 307, or nearly all, reacted only to SARS-CoV-2 spike and did not cross-react with common cold coronaviruses. Although the median number of SARS-CoV-2-reactive clonotypes went up from around 19 after infection to 35 to 40 after vaccination, the increase was not significant.

What the treatment or condition label conveys for this sample: roughly 11-day PBMC culture with coronavirus spike peptide pools or control peptides (ViraFEST assay). The ViraFEST assay, used in the study, expanded antigen-specific T cells with peptide pools and then identified the expanded clonotypes through TCR sequencing. The convalescent patients' positive SARS-CoV-2 PCR tests fell between March and December 2020, which was before the Alpha, Beta and Delta variants emerged in the United States. Each well held 1.5 million to 2.5 million PBMCs cultured with approximately 10 ug/ml peptide pools in IMDM containing around 5% human AB serum and 10 IU/ml IL-2. On days 3 and 7, half of the culture medium was replaced with fresh IL-2-containing medium. Once the cells had been in culture for around nine days, the EasySep CD4+ T cell isolation kit was used to isolate CD4+ T cells by negative selection. Ficoll-Paque Plus gradient centrifugation was used to isolate PBMCs from whole blood, and the isolated PBMCs were then either used fresh or cryopreserved at -140C. Culture conditions were generally each tested in triplicate wells.

The method behind the library was PCR. TCR sequencing of DNA from cultured CD4+ T cells used the Oncomine TCR Beta short-read assay at the Johns Hopkins FTIC core. Genomic DNA was extracted from the cultured CD4+ T cells with the QIAamp micro DNA kit. Oncomine TCR Beta libraries from cultured CD4+ T cells were pooled with unique dual indexes and sequenced on an Illumina iSeq 100. For the original study's pipeline: Non-productive sequences were removed, and CDR3s not starting with C, not ending with F or W, or shorter than 7 amino acids were discarded. Antigen-specific clonotypes were identified with the MANAFEST web application by comparing peptide-stimulated wells with reference and other culture wells. For a clone to be called positive, the clone needed an FDR below 0.05, an odds ratio above 5, and a productive frequency above 0.1% in at least two of three replicate wells. Cross-reactive clonotypes were defined as significantly expanded in both SARS-CoV-2 spike wells and at least one common cold coronavirus spike condition. Levenshtein distances (stringdist) and unrooted phylogenetic trees (ape) in R version 3.6.1 were used to assess CDR3 homology. TCRdb passed the public sequencing reads through fastp at Q25 and MiXCR, retaining productive beta sequences. Here each entry gathers all rows of one CDR3 protein and keeps the most common genes and DNA. These V and J calls rely on TCRdb rather than the paper's analysis. The sample table contains 4,700 or so distinct CDR3 sequences; only one count was recorded for about 21% of them. Of the sample, approximately 15% falls within the top ten clones.

Based on the germline V gene (reference sequence), the CDR1 and CDR2 sequences are LNHDA and SQIVND. V is reduced by 5 bases and J by 1 base, leaving a spacing of 14 bases between them. Counted from cysteine to phenylalanine, this CDR3 has 15 amino acids. Of all the DNA, just the CDR3 is kept, 45 bases in frame from base 1. With respect to this clonotype: Its antigen remains undetermined. Per-base quality was not reported, and no clone a single base away is much larger than it.

The clonotype was recovered from a human donor who had recovered from COVID-19. The chain was built from TRBV19 and TRBJ1-1, with no confident D gene call. The sequencing input was CD4+ T cells from blood, cultured in vitro. The DNA sequence reads TGTGCCAGTAGTCAGGCAGGACGCAGGAACACTGAAGCTTTCTTT. Translation gives CASSQAGRRNTEAFF.